A selection of T cell receptor beta chains follows, all from one sample in a study of T cell responses to AZD1222 COVID-19 vaccine. Method: immunoSEQ multiplex PCR; TCRdb's copy keeps in-frame clones and lacks some. The sample gives over 150,000 clones, 80% to 95% of which show up once; over 9.5% is in the top ten. The source material was peripheral blood, sampled on day 0 of AZD1222 vaccination. These receptors were taken from an adult in good health. Each CDR3 is given with its conserved first and last residue. D genes are given only for firm matches.

j_gene: TRBJ1-1; v_gene: TRBV4-1; d_gene: TRBD1; CDR3aa: CASSQEQGLATEAFF
j_gene: TRBJ1-1; v_gene: TRBV5-4; d_gene: TRBD1; CDR3aa: CASSLGTGALNTEAFF
j_gene: TRBJ1-1; v_gene: TRBV3-1/TRBV3-2; d_gene: TRBD1; CDR3aa: CASSQTGGTNTEAFF
j_gene: TRBJ2-1; v_gene: TRBV7-9; d_gene: TRBD2; CDR3aa: CASSWTAGGYYNEQFF
j_gene: TRBJ1-4; v_gene: TRBV18; d_gene: TRBD1; CDR3aa: CASSLTGGAGPRNEKLFF
j_gene: TRBJ1-5; v_gene: TRBV7-3; d_gene: NA; CDR3aa: CASRGGDSNQPQHF
j_gene: TRBJ2-2; v_gene: TRBV4-2; d_gene: NA; CDR3aa: CASSQDAAENTGELFF
j_gene: TRBJ1-1; v_gene: TRBV20-1; d_gene: NA; CDR3aa: CSASEGSMNTEAFF
j_gene: TRBJ2-2; v_gene: TRBV10-3; d_gene: NA; CDR3aa: CAISELSGELFF
j_gene: TRBJ1-5; v_gene: TRBV15; d_gene: NA; CDR3aa: CATSRDPGEPQHF
j_gene: TRBJ1-1; v_gene: TRBV6-2/TRBV6-3; d_gene: TRBD1; CDR3aa: CASSFSSGQVDTEAFF
j_gene: TRBJ1-6; v_gene: TRBV18; d_gene: NA; CDR3aa: CASSPRASASLHF
j_gene: TRBJ2-1; v_gene: TRBV6-4; d_gene: TRBD2; CDR3aa: CASSDSGLAGGVESYNEQFF
j_gene: TRBJ1-5; v_gene: TRBV30; d_gene: NA; CDR3aa: CAWSRGLGNQPQHF
j_gene: TRBJ2-3; v_gene: TRBV7-9; d_gene: NA; CDR3aa: CANEQNTQYF
j_gene: TRBJ2-7; v_gene: TRBV10-3; d_gene: NA; CDR3aa: CATGDRVGYEQYF
j_gene: TRBJ1-3; v_gene: TRBV12-1; d_gene: NA; CDR3aa: CARPRGSGNTIYF
j_gene: TRBJ1-5; v_gene: TRBV19; d_gene: TRBD1; CDR3aa: CASSIGLPGQSNQPQHF
j_gene: TRBJ1-2; v_gene: TRBV20-1; d_gene: NA; CDR3aa: CSAYTGNGYTF
j_gene: TRBJ1-5; v_gene: TRBV3-1/TRBV3-2; d_gene: TRBD1; CDR3aa: CASSPPDRDYRGNQPQHF
j_gene: TRBJ2-2; v_gene: TRBV29-1; d_gene: TRBD2; CDR3aa: CSVAGTSGSSTGELFF
j_gene: TRBJ2-5; v_gene: TRBV7-7; d_gene: NA; CDR3aa: CASSLNGETQYF
j_gene: TRBJ2-3; v_gene: TRBV28; d_gene: NA; CDR3aa: CASSSTRNSVYTQYF
j_gene: TRBJ1-1; v_gene: TRBV21-1; d_gene: NA; CDR3aa: CASSKAVNTEAFF
j_gene: TRBJ2-1; v_gene: TRBV7-9; d_gene: TRBD2; CDR3aa: CASSLRAGEFNEQFF
j_gene: TRBJ1-1; v_gene: TRBV24-1; d_gene: TRBD1; CDR3aa: CATRQGMNTEAFF
j_gene: TRBJ2-7; v_gene: TRBV7-2; d_gene: NA; CDR3aa: CASSLDEQYF
j_gene: TRBJ1-1; v_gene: TRBV10-3; d_gene: NA; CDR3aa: CAISARETEAFF
j_gene: TRBJ2-4; v_gene: TRBV7-2; d_gene: NA; CDR3aa: CASSFDGTLQYF